This TCR beta chain came from a study of cytomegalovirus exposure and HLA in healthy donors. This CDR3 region has 14 residues. Trimming removed 1 base at V and 1 base at J, with 8 bases between. Looked up from germline, CDR1 is MNHNS and CDR2 is SASEGT. Likely unrecorded immune exposures existed in these nominally healthy donors. Study-level findings and limits: Versus the approximately 720-donor mean, an Asian-associated ancestry cluster reportedly showed fewer N-insertions in a later analysis.

To note about this clone: Its antigen is unknown.

Primers for the PCR totalled 60 Vbeta and 13 Jbeta. Clones were sequenced by immunoSEQ multiplex PCR, and TCRdb holds only the in-frame ones, with some missing. The sample has roughly 160,000 clones; roughly 80% are singletons. The sequenced sample consisted of PBMCs. The receptor's source is a man aged 25-40 years in good health and CMV-seropositive. The rearrangement links TRBV6-1 to TRBJ2-7; D ambiguous. The chain's CDR3 is CASSEDQTSYEQYF. Written as DNA, the CDR3 is TGTGCCAGCAGTGAAGACCAGACATCCTACGAGCAGTACTTC.